The text below deals with one T cell receptor beta chain. Its antigen is not known. This sample is drawn from a study of CD8 T cells in ankylosing spondylitis. Deletions cut 1 base from V and 2 bases from J, with 8 bases between. Germline loops: CDR1 SGHTA, CDR2 FQGNSA. CDR3 length equals 14 residues. Making use of molecular barcodes, quantitative 5'-RACE generated TCR beta libraries. TCRdb called the 5' RACE reads again in MiXCR, with one record for every CDR3 protein. The data show about 700,000 distinct CDR3 sequences, around 20% seen once. Study results and caveats: Relatively rare in peripheral blood, disease-linked clones were also CD8+. One TCR beta motif, made up of about 8 highly homologous variants, appeared characteristic of ankylosing spondylitis blood. Significant enrichment of disease-linked clones was reported in matched ankylosing spondylitis synovial fluid.

This chain links TRBV7-2 with TRBJ1-2; D is ambiguous. The TCR was taken from a male donor with ankylosing spondylitis. Input material: blood, either unsorted or a sorted T cell fraction (not recorded which). The CDR3: CASSLVLLNYGYTF. The CDR3 DNA is TGTGCCAGCAGCTTAGTACTGCTGAACTATGGCTACACCTTC. The full variable domain, its missing parts supplied by reference TRBV7-2 and TRBJ1-2, is GAGVSQSPSNKVTEKGKDVELRCDPISGHTALYWYRQSLGQGLEFLIYFQGNSAPDKSGLPSDRFSAERTGGSVSTLTIQRTQQEDSAVYLCASSLVLLNYGYTFGSGTRLTVV.